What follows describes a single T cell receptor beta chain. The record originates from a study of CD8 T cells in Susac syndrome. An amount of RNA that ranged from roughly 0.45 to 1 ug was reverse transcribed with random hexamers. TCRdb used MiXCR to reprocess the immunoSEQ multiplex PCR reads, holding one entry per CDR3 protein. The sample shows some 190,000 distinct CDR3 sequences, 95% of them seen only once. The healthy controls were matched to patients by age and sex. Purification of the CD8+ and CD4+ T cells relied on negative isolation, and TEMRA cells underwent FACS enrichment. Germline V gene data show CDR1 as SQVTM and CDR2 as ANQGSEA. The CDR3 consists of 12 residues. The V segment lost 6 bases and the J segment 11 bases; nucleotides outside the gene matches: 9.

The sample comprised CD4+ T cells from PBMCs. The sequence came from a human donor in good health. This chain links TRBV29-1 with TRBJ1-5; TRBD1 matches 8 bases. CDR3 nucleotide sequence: TGCAGCGTAGCAACAGGGGGGAAGGCCCAGCATTTT. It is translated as CSVATGGKAQHF.